The sample holds many counts of the clone carrying this T cell receptor beta chain. Trimming left V 2 bases short and J 2 bases short, with 5 bases between. Germline assignment: CDR1 SGHRS and CDR2 YFSETQ. The CDR3 spans 12 residues. This sample is part of a study of T-cell memory formation after mild COVID-19. TCRdb reprocessed the 5' RACE reads with MiXCR, giving one entry per CDR3 protein. This sample yields approximately 290,000 distinct CDR3 sequences, of which around 15% are seen a single time; roughly 20% belongs to the top ten. The chain uses TRBV5-1 and TRBJ2-7; D uncertain. The sample consisted of PBMCs or a T cell subset sorted from them (not recorded which). The receptor was isolated from a man between 18 and 35 years old who had mild COVID-19 (a few samples of this study predate the infection). Cell type and time point are not known. In nucleotides, the CDR3 is TGCGCCAGCAGCTTAGTAGCCTACGAGCAGTACTTC. Its translation is CASSLVAYEQYF. The whole variable domain, filled in from reference TRBV5-1 and TRBJ2-7, reads KAGVTQTPRYLIKTRGQQVTLSCSPISGHRSVSWYQQTPGQGLQFLFEYFSETQRNKGNFPGRFSGRQFSNSRSEMNVSTLELGDSALYLCASSLVAYEQYFGPGTRLTVT.